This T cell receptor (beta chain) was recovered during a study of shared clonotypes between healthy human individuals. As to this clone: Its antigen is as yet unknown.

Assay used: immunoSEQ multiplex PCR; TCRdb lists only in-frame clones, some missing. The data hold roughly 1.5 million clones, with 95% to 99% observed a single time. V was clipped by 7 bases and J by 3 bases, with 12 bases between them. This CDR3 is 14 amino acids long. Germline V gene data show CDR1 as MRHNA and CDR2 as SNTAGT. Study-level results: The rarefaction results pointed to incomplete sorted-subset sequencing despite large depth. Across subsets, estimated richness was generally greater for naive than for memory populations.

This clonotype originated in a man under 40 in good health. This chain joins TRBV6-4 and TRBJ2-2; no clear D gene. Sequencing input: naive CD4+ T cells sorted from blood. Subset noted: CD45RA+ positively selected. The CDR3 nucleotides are TGTGCCAGCACCCCACAGCCCCACACCGGGGAGCTGTTTTTT. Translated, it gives CASTPQPHTGELFF.